The rows below give T cell receptor beta chains drawn from one sample of a study of blood T cell repertoires in COVID-19. The assay was immunoSEQ multiplex PCR, and TCRdb's table has in-frame clones only and misses some. The repertoire has approximately 190,000 clones, 80% of them found once; the top ten carry 6.9%. Material for sequencing was peripheral blood. These receptors were obtained from a man aged 55 to 70 with acute or convalescent COVID-19. Each CDR3 is given with its conserved first and last residue. D genes are given only for firm matches. Not all rows give a size; the values are once, few, many and, for expanded clones, a class.

>TRBV5-8|TRBJ2-2|TRBD2|NA
TGTGCCAGCAGCCCTCCAAGCTTGACTAGCGGCAACACCGGGGAGCTGTTTTTT
CASSPPSLTSGNTGELFF
>TRBV11-2|TRBJ1-2|NA|NA
TGTGCCAGCAGCCCGTTTATGTGGGGGGAGTATGGCTACACCTTC
CASSPFMWGEYGYTF
>TRBV2|TRBJ2-1|TRBD2|NA
TGTGCCAGCACGGGGGGAAGACCAAATGAGCAGTTCTTC
CASTGGRPNEQFF
>TRBV9|TRBJ2-1|TRBD1|NA
TGTGCCAGCAGCGTACCGGGACAGGGGTCTGAGAGCTCCTACAATGAGCAGTTCTTC
CASSVPGQGSESSYNEQFF
>TRBV19|TRBJ1-1|TRBD1|NA
TGTGCCAGTAGCGACAGGGGGCGGGCGAACACTGAAGCTTTCTTT
CASSDRGRANTEAFF
>TRBV3-1/TRBV3-2|TRBJ1-6|TRBD1|NA
TGTGCCAGCAAACAAGACAGGGGATACTATAATTCACCCCTCCACTTT
CASKQDRGYYNSPLHF
>TRBV20-1|TRBJ2-1|TRBD2|NA
TGCAGTGCTAGTAGCGGGCCTAACTCCTACAATGAGCAGTTCTTC
CSASSGPNSYNEQFF
>TRBV19|TRBJ1-1|NA|NA
TGTGCCAGTAGTCCGGGGACGCGGGGAACTGAAGCTTTCTTT
CASSPGTRGTEAFF
>TRBV30|TRBJ2-7|NA|NA
TGTGCCTGGACCACGGTAACCTACGAGCAGTACTTC
CAWTTVTYEQYF
>TRBV10-2|TRBJ1-2|TRBD1|NA
TGCGCCAGCAGTTCAGGGGGCGACTATGGCTACACCTTC
CASSSGGDYGYTF
>TRBV5-1|TRBJ2-7|TRBD2|few
TGCGCCAGCAGCTTGGCGGCTAGCGGGGACCTCTACGAGCAGTACTTC
CASSLAASGDLYEQYF
>TRBV4-3|TRBJ1-3|TRBD1|once
TGCGCCAGCAGCCAAGGGGCCACAGGGGGTTTCGCTGGAAACACCATATATTTT
CASSQGATGGFAGNTIYF
>TRBV10-1|TRBJ2-3|NA|NA
TGCGCCAGCAGCTCTTCGGCAGATACGCAGTATTTT
CASSSSADTQYF
>TRBV19|TRBJ1-1|TRBD1|NA
TGTGCCAGTAGCAACTACAGGGGTGGCACTGAAGCTTTCTTT
CASSNYRGGTEAFF
>TRBV6-5|TRBJ2-7|NA|NA
TGTGCCAGTAATTTACTCACAGACTCCTACGAGCAGTACTTC
CASNLLTDSYEQYF
>TRBV5-1|TRBJ1-1|NA|NA
TGCGCCAGCAGCTTGGGAGGGCCGAACACTGAAGCTTTCTTT
CASSLGGPNTEAFF